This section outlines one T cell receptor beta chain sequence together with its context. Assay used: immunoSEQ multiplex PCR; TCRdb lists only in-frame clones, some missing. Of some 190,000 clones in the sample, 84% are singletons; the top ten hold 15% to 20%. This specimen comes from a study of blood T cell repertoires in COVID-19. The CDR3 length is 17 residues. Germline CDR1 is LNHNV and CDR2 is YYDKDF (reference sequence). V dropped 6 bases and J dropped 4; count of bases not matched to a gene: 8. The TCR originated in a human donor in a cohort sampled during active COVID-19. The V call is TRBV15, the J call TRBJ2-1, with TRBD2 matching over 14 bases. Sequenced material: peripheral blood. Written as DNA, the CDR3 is TGTGCCACCAGAAAGACTAGCGGGAGGGCCGGGTACAATGAGCAGTTCTTC. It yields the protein CATRKTSGRAGYNEQFF.